The clone carrying this T cell receptor beta chain has at least ten counts. Beta-chain TCR CDR3 regions were amplified from RNA transcripts. RT-PCR in the first round used HTBI primers; a second-round multiplex PCR followed. Using its own MiXCR run on the multiplex PCR reads, TCRdb lists one record per CDR3 protein. The table shows 900,000 to 1,200,000 distinct CDR3 sequences, with 35% to 40% occurring only once. This record comes from a study of Graves' ophthalmopathy and Graves' hyperthyroidism. Looked up from germline, CDR1 is DFQATT and CDR2 is SNEGSKA (reference sequence). The CDR3 totals 13 residues. The V gene end was trimmed by 5 bases and the J gene end by 0 bases; junction bases not matched to a gene: 2.

V and J are TRBV20-1 and TRBJ1-1, with 8 positions matching TRBD1. The sequencing input was peripheral blood or thyroid tissue (not recorded which). The TCR was taken from an adult man with Graves' hyperthyroidism. As DNA, the CDR3 is TGCAGTGCTTTGACAGGGGTGAACACTGAAGCTTTCTTT. It encodes CSALTGVNTEAFF.